The T cell receptor beta chain under discussion was sequenced for a study of identifying expanded T cells in peripheral blood. Collection occurred without any documented infections or immune events in donors. Study outcomes and limitations: Roughly 1.2 clones differed between technical replicates, versus about 17 and 20 over time. Across healthy donors, higher total template counts meant significantly greater approximately 2-week count variance.

The germline gives CDR1 SGHAT, CDR2 FQNNGV. The CDR3 runs to 11 residues. V was clipped by 3 bases and J by 7 bases, with 3 bases between them. This clone was recorded a few times. The target antigen is unknown. TCRdb keeps only in-frame clones here, not all; method: immunoSEQ multiplex PCR. The sample has around 70,000 clones; 85% to 90% are singletons. The source of this sequence is a person aged 18-70 years in good health. The chain employs TRBV11-2 and TRBJ1-4, with no clear D. The specimen sequenced was blood. As DNA, the CDR3 is TGTGCCAGCAGCTTGAGTGAAAAACTGTTTTTT. Protein: CASSLSEKLFF.